One sample yielded the 21 T cell receptor beta chains listed below, sequenced in a study of shared clonotypes between healthy human individuals. Only in-frame clones appear in the TCRdb table, and some are missing; sequencing was by immunoSEQ multiplex PCR. The table shows about 1 million clones, with approximately 72% occurring only once. Sequencing used memory CD4+ T cells sorted from blood. Subset here: CD45RA-negative fraction. Every receptor here comes from a young man in good health.

V is TRBV30 and J is TRBJ2-7; TRBD1 aligns across 7 bases. The V and J ends lost 2 bases and 0 bases, in that order; junction bases with no gene match: 4. This CDR3 has 14 residues. Germline V gives CDR1 GTSNPN, CDR2 SVGIG (reference sequence). CDR3 loop: CAWSKDRYSYEQYF. Written as DNA, the CDR3 is TGTGCCTGGAGTAAGGACAGGTACTCCTACGAGCAGTACTTC.

V is TRBV14 and J is TRBJ2-7, with D possibly matching TRBD2 (6 bases). The V and J ends lost 4 bases and 0 bases respectively, with 13 bases between them. The CDR3 totals 15 residues. Germline V lookup: CDR1 SGHDN, CDR2 FVKESK. The CDR3: CASSRYGGPSYEQYF. The CDR3 nucleotides read TGTGCCAGCAGCCGCTACGGAGGGCCCTCCTACGAGCAGTACTTC.

In this sample, this clone turned up a few times. The CDR3 spells CASSQGERYNEQFF. In DNA, the CDR3 is TGTGCCAGCAGCCAAGGGGAGCGGTACAATGAGCAGTTCTTC. The V call is TRBV4-2, the J call TRBJ2-1; a possible D gene is TRBD2 (5 bases). Germline V CDR1 and CDR2: LGHNA, YNFKEQ. The CDR3 runs to 14 residues. Trimming cost V 1 base and J 4 bases, with 8 bases left between them.

The chain uses TRBV19 and TRBJ1-3, with TRBD1 identical over 8 bases. The junction had 3 bases not matched to a gene; V was cut back by 8 bases and J by 3 bases. The length of the CDR3 is 13 residues. CDR1 and CDR2 from the germline V gene are LNHDA and SQIVND (reference sequence). CDR3 protein: CASQTGGGNTIYF. The CDR3 DNA follows: TGTGCCAGTCAAACAGGGGGTGGAAACACCATATATTTT.

A word on this clone: At one end the junction does not follow the germline gene, possibly because of a read error. The rearrangement uses TRBV30 and TRBJ2-5; the match to TRBD2 covers 7 bases. The germline CDR1 and CDR2 sequences are GTSNPN and SVGIG (reference sequence). The length of the CDR3 is 15 residues. The CDR3 loop is CAWSVRGSSREAQYF. The CDR3 region has the DNA TGTGCCTGGAGTGTACGCGGGAGTTCGAGAGAGGCCCAGTACTTC.

The rearrangement links TRBV28 to TRBJ1-1; perhaps TRBD1 as D (6 bases). V lost 1 base and J lost 7, with 16 bases in between. CDR1 MDHEN and CDR2 SYDVKM come from the germline V gene. The CDR3 has 15 residues. CDR3 in DNA: TGTGCCAGCAGTTTATTTATCCGGACAGCGAGTGAAGCTTTCTTT. Amino acids: CASSLFIRTASEAFF. Full variable domain (outside the CDR3, taken from reference TRBV28 and TRBJ1-1): DVKVTQSSRYLVKRTGEKVFLECVQDMDHENMFWYRQDPGLGLRLIYFSYDVKMKEKGDIPEGYSVSREKKERFSLILESASTNQTSMYLCASSLFIRTASEAFFGQGTRLTVV.

This clone has only a few counts. The chain links TRBV6-5 to TRBJ2-7; D might be TRBD1 (5 bases). The germline V and J ends were trimmed by 8 bases and 3 bases, with 11 bases remaining between them. Germline CDR1 and CDR2: MNHEY and SVGAGI. The CDR3 consists of 12 residues. This CDR3 reads CASGNRNYEQYF. DNA of the CDR3: TGTGCCAGCGGGAACAGGAACTACGAGCAGTACTTC.

The rearrangement uses TRBV6-6 and TRBJ2-5; TRBD2 aligns across 11 bases. Germline trimming cut 6 bases from V and 8 bases from J; bases unmatched to any gene: 8. The CDR3 length is 14 residues. The germline V gene encodes CDR1 MNHNY and CDR2 SVGAGI (reference sequence). Here the CDR3 reads CASSPGTSGSTQYF. The CDR3 nucleotides read TGTGCCAGCAGCCCTGGGACTAGCGGCAGTACCCAGTACTTC.

In its sample, this clone was seen a few times. The chain employs TRBV18 and TRBJ1-1; D may be TRBD1 (5 bases). There are 11 residues in the CDR3. Per the germline V gene, CDR1 is KGHSH and CDR2 is LQKENI. V was clipped by 3 bases and J by 8 bases, with 7 bases between them. For the CDR3, the DNA is TGTGCCAGCTCACCCAGGGAAGAAGCTTTCTTT. Its translation is CASSPREEAFF.

The gene calls are TRBV5-4 and TRBJ1-4, with D maybe TRBD1 (6 bases). Germline CDR1 reads SGHNT; CDR2 reads YYREEE (reference sequence). The V end was cut by 0 bases, the J end by 0 bases, with 12 bases between. The CDR3 covers 17 residues. The CDR3 reads CASSLVRGRATNEKLFF. In nucleotides, the CDR3 is TGTGCCAGCAGCTTGGTCAGGGGCAGGGCAACTAATGAAAAACTGTTTTTT.

This clone has more than one count but fewer than ten. This chain links TRBV30 with TRBJ1-1, with D unresolved. Trimming took 2 bases from V and 2 from J, leaving 0 bases between them. Germline CDR1 GTSNPN, CDR2 SVGIG (reference sequence). This CDR3 has 10 residues. CDR3 coding DNA: TGTGCCTGGAGTAACACTGAAGCTTTCTTT. It specifies CAWSNTEAFF.

V and J are TRBV7-2 and TRBJ2-5; 8 positions agree with TRBD1. Losses at the gene ends were 1 base for V and 4 bases for J; bases not matched to a gene: 5. CDR3 size: 15 residues. Germline assignment: CDR1 SGHTA and CDR2 FQGNSA. The chain's CDR3 is CASSLGQGAAETQYF. Written as DNA, the CDR3 is TGTGCCAGCAGCTTAGGGCAGGGGGCGGCAGAGACCCAGTACTTC.

The chain has TRBV5-4 and TRBJ2-3; 7 bases map to TRBD2. The J segment lost 5 bases and the V segment lost 6 bases, leaving 9 bases of the junction unmatched. CDR3 length: 14 residues. The germline V gene has CDR1 SGHNT and CDR2 YYREEE (reference sequence). The CDR3 sequence: CASTLGGRLDTQYF. The CDR3 DNA sequence: TGTGCCAGCACCCTGGGCGGGAGACTAGATACGCAGTATTTT.

The gene calls are TRBV28 and TRBJ2-3; 9 bases align to TRBD1. Germline trimming cut 3 bases from V and 2 bases from J; bases unmatched to any gene: 6. The CDR3 loop spans 16 amino acids. CDR1 and CDR2 (germline): MDHEN, SYDVKM. Written as DNA, the CDR3 is TGTGCCAGCAGTTTCGGTACAGGGGGCCACACAGATACGCAGTATTTT. As protein: CASSFGTGGHTDTQYF.

This chain joins TRBV23-1 and TRBJ2-7; D possibly matches TRBD1 or TRBD2 (5 bases each). TRBV23-1 is identified as an open reading frame with a role that is uncertain. There are 15 residues in the CDR3. V lost 3 bases and J lost 5, with 17 bases in between. The CDR3 sequence is CASSHHRRLRDEQYF. The CDR3 DNA sequence: TGCGCCAGCAGTCACCACAGGAGGCTCAGGGACGAGCAGTACTTC.

J is TRBJ2-3 and V is TRBV27, with 8 positions matching TRBD2. CDR3 length: 15 amino acids. V dropped 2 bases and J dropped 3; count of bases not matched to a gene: 4. The germline V gene has CDR1 MNHEY and CDR2 SMNVEV (reference sequence). The DNA for the CDR3 is TGTGCCAGCAGTTTAATTCGGGGGGGGACAGATACGCAGTATTTT. Encoded protein: CASSLIRGGTDTQYF.

J is TRBJ2-1 and V is TRBV9; D is possibly TRBD2 (6 bases). V lost 4 bases and J lost 4, with 15 bases in between. This CDR3 contains 15 residues. CDR1 and CDR2 (germline): SGDLS, YYNGEE. DNA of the CDR3: TGTGCCAGCAGCCCCGGACTAACTTCATACAATGAGCAGTTCTTC. It translates to CASSPGLTSYNEQFF.

The chain links TRBV18 to TRBJ2-7; 7 positions match TRBD2. CDR1 and CDR2 from the germline V gene are KGHSH and LQKENI. The CDR3 runs to 15 residues. Unmatched junction bases numbered 8, after V lost 6 bases and J lost 0 bases. The CDR3 bases are TGTGCCAGCTCCCTCCTAGCGGTTAGCTCCTACGAGCAGTACTTC. Translated, it gives CASSLLAVSSYEQYF.

The genes are TRBV30 and TRBJ1-5; TRBD1 might be the D (5 bases). Germline assignment: CDR1 GTSNPN and CDR2 SVGIG (reference sequence). V lost 0 bases and J 2 bases, leaving 11 bases between the germline ends. The CDR3 length is 15 residues. The CDR3 region has the DNA TGTGCCTGGAGTGTAAGACAGTCGGGCAATCAGCCCCAGCATTTT. Its translation is CAWSVRQSGNQPQHF.

The gene calls are TRBV29-1 and TRBJ1-1; possible D gene TRBD1, 5 bases. The CDR3 covers 13 residues. Germline CDR1 reads SQVTM; CDR2 reads ANQGSEA. Trimming took off 7 bases at V and 0 bases at J, with 12 bases between the two ends. The CDR3 DNA is TGCAGCGCCGCGGGACGGATGAACACTGAAGCTTTCTTT. Translation gives CSAAGRMNTEAFF.

The chain recombines TRBV25-1 with TRBJ2-1; D is ambiguous. This CDR3 has 11 amino acids. CDR1 and CDR2 from the germline V gene are MGHDK and SYGVNS. V lost 2 bases, J lost 8 bases, and 4 bases lay in between. The chain's CDR3 is CASSELDEQFF. In DNA form, the CDR3 reads TGTGCCAGCAGTGAACTAGATGAGCAGTTCTTC.